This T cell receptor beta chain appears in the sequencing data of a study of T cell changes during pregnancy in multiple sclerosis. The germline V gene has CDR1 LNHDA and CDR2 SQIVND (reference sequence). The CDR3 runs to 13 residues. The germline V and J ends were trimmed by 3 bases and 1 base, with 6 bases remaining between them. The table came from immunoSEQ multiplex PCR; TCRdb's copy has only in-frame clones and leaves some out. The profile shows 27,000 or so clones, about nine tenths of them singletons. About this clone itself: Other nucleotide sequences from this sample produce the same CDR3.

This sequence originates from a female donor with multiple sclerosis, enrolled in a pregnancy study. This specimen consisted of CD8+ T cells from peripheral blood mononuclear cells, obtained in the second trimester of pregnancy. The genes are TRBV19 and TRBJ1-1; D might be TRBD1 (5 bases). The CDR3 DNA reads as TGTGCCAGTAGTATGGGGCAGAACACTGAAGCTTTCTTT. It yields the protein CASSMGQNTEAFF.